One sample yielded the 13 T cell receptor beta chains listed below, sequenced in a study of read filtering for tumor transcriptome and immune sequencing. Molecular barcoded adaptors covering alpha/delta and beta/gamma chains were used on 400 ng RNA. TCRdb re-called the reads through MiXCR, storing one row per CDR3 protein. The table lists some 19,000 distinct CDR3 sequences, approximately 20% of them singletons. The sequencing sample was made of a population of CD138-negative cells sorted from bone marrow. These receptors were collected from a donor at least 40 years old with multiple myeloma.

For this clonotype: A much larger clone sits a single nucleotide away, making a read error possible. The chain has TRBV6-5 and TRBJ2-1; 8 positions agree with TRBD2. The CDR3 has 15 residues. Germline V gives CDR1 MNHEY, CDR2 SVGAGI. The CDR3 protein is CACRTSGRPDNEQFF. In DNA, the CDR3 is TGTGCCTGCAGGACCAGCGGGAGACCGGACAATGAGCAGTTCTTC.

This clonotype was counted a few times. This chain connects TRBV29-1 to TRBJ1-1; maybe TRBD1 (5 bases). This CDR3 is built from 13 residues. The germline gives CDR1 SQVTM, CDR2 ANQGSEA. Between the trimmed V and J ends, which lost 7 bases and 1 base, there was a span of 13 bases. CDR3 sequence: CSAGRTPNTEAFF. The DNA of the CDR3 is TGCAGCGCAGGCAGGACACCGAACACTGAAGCTTTCTTT. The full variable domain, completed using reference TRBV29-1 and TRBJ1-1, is SAVISQKPSRDICQRGTSLTIQCQVDSQVTMMFWYRQQPGQSLTLIATANQGSEATYESGFVIDKFPISRPNLTFSTLTVSNMSPEDSSIYLCSAGRTPNTEAFFGQGTRLTVV.

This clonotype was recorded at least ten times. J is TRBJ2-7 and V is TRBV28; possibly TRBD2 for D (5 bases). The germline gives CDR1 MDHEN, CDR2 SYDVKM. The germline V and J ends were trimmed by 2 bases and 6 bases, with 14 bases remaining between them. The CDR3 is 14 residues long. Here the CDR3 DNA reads TGTGCCAGCAGTTTAACCGCTGAACGGGGCGAGCAGTACTTC. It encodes CASSLTAERGEQYF.

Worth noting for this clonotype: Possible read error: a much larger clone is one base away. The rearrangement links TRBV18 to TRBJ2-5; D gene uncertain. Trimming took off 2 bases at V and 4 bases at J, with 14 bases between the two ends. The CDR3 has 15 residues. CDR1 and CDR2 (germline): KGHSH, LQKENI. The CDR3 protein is CASSPISSRRETQYF. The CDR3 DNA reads TGTGCCAGCTCACCAATCAGTTCGAGACGAGAGACCCAGTACTTC.

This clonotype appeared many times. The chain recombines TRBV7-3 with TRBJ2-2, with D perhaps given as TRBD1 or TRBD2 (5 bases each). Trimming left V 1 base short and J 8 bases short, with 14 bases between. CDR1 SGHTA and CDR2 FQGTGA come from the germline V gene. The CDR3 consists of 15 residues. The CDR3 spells CASSLNGGTSGELFF. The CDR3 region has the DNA TGTGCCAGCAGCTTAAATGGTGGGACGTCAGGGGAGCTGTTTTTT. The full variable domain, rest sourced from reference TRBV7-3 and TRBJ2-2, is GAGVSQTPSNKVTEKGKYVELRCDPISGHTALYWYRQSLGQGPEFLIYFQGTGAADDSGLPNDRFFAVRPEGSVSTLKIQRTERGDSAVYLCASSLNGGTSGELFFGEGSRLTVL.

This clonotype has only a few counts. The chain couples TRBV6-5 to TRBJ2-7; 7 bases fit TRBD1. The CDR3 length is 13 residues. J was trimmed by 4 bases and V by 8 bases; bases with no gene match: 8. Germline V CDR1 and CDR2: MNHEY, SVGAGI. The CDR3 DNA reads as TGTGCCAGCGGTGTCCGGGACAGATACGAGCAGTACTTC. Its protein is CASGVRDRYEQYF.

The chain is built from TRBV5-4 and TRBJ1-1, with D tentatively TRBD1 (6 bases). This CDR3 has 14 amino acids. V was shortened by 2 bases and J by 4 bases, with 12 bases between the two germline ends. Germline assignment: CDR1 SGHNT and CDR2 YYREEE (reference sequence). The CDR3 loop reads CASSLQGPITEAFF. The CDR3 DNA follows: TGTGCCAGCAGCTTACAGGGTCCTATCACTGAAGCTTTCTTT.

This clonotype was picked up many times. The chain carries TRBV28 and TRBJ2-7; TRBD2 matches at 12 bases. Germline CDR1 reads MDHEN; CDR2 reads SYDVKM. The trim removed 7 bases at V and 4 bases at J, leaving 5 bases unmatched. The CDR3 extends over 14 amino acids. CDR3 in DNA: TGTGCCAGCACCACCGGGACTAGCGGGTACGAGCAGTACTTC. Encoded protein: CASTTGTSGYEQYF.

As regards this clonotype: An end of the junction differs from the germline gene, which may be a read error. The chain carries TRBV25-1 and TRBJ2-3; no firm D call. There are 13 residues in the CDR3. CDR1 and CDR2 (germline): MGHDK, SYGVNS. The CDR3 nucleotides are TGTACCAGCAGTGAATATAGGGCAGATACGCAGTATTTT. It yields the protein CTSSEYRADTQYF.

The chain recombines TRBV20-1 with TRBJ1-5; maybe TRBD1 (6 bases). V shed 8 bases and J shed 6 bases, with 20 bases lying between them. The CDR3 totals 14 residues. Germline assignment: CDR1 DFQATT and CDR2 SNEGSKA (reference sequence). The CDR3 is CSTRRSTGIQPQHF. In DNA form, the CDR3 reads TGCAGTACACGCCGAAGTACAGGGATTCAGCCCCAGCATTTT.

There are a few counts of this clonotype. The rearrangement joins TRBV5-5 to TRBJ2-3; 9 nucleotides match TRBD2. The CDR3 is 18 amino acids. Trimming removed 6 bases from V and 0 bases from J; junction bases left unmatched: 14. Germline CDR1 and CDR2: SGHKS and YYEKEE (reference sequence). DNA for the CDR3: TGTGCCAGCACTCCGAGGGGACTAGCCGAATCTAGCACAGATACGCAGTATTTT. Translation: CASTPRGLAESSTDTQYF.

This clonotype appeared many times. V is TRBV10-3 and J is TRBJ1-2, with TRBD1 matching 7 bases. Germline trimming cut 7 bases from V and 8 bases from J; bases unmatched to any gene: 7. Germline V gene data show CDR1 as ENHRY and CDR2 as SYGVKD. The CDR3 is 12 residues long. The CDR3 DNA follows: TGTGCCATCACGAAGGGGGCCAGCGGCTACACCTTC. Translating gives CAITKGASGYTF.

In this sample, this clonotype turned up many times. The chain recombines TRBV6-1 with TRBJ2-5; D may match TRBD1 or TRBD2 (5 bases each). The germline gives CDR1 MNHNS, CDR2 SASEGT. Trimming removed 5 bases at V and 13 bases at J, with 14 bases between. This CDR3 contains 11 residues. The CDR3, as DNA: TGTGCCAGCAGTAACCGGGACCTCACGTACTTC. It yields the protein CASSNRDLTYF.